A selection of T cell receptor beta chains follows, all from one sample in a study of spatial heterogeneity in lung cancer. TCRdb used MiXCR to reprocess the 5' RACE reads, holding one entry per CDR3 protein. The sample includes about 38,000 distinct CDR3 sequences, 6.5% to 9% seen only once; the top ten take 28%. This specimen was PBMCs, taken at surgery. The origin of the receptors is a male donor with early-stage non-small cell lung cancer. Each CDR3 is given with its conserved first and last residue. Fields, in order: V gene, D gene, clone size, J gene, CDR3 protein, CDR3 DNA. The D gene is left open where the match is weak. The size field is filled for only some rows; it gives once, few, many or a size class.

TRBV7-9	.	many	TRBJ1-1	CASSLALVNTEAFF	TGTGCCAGCAGCTTAGCACTGGTGAACACTGAAGCTTTCTTT
TRBV6-2/TRBV6-3	.	.	TRBJ1-1	CASSRGGTRNTEAFF	TGTGCCAGCAGCCGAGGGGGGACACGGAACACTGAAGCTTTCTTT
TRBV3-1	TRBD2	many	TRBJ2-5	CASSPIAGVSWAQETQYF	TGTGCCAGCAGCCCAATCGCGGGAGTATCGTGGGCCCAAGAGACCCAGTACTTC
TRBV5-1	.	many	TRBJ1-1	CASSLVQGGEAFF	TGCGCCAGCAGCTTGGTTCAGGGCGGGGAAGCTTTCTTT
TRBV10-3	.	few	TRBJ2-1	CAIDRADRSSYNEQFF	TGTGCCATAGATAGGGCAGACCGGAGCTCCTACAATGAGCAGTTCTTC
TRBV18	.	few	TRBJ2-1	CASSPERLGSSNEQFF	TGTGCCAGCTCACCAGAACGATTAGGTTCCTCGAATGAGCAGTTCTTC
TRBV7-2	.	medium-sized	TRBJ2-3	CASSLDSSTDTQYF	TGTGCCAGCAGCCTGGACTCAAGCACAGATACGCAGTATTTT
TRBV6-2/TRBV6-3	.	many	TRBJ1-1	CASSFIRGRDEAFF	TGTGCCAGCAGTTTCATCCGGGGCAGAGATGAAGCTTTCTTT
TRBV3-2	.	few	TRBJ1-2	CASSQDSGVAYGYTF	TGTGCCAGCAGCCAAGACAGCGGAGTTGCCTATGGCTACACCTTC
TRBV19	.	many	TRBJ1-2	CASSIPGRSYGYTF	TGTGCCAGTAGTATCCCCGGGCGGAGCTATGGCTACACCTTC
TRBV7-9	.	.	TRBJ1-2	CASSLSEDYGYTF	TGTGCCAGCAGTCTCTCCGAGGACTATGGCTACACCTTC
TRBV7-7	.	.	TRBJ2-5	CASSGDAETQYF	TGTGCTAGCTCCGGGGACGCAGAGACCCAGTACTTC
TRBV6-5	TRBD1	many	TRBJ1-1	CASSRGTGEAFF	TGTGCCAGCAGCCGTGGGACAGGGGAAGCTTTCTTT
TRBV3-1	.	many	TRBJ1-1	CASSLRTNTEAFF	TGTGCCAGCAGCCTCCGAACGAACACTGAAGCTTTCTTT
TRBV7-8	TRBD1	many	TRBJ2-5	CASSTGDSWGEETQYF	TGTGCCAGCAGCACAGGGGACAGCTGGGGCGAAGAGACCCAGTACTTC
TRBV24-1	TRBD1	many	TRBJ2-1	CATSRQGNWFF	TGTGCCACCAGCCGACAGGGTAATTGGTTCTTC
TRBV7-2	.	.	TRBJ1-1	CASSLGQGLYTEAFF	TGTGCCAGCAGCTTGGGTCAGGGTTTGTACACTGAAGCTTTCTTT
TRBV12-3/TRBV12-4	.	many	TRBJ1-1	CASSQHQGDTEAFF	TGTGCCAGCAGTCAACATCAGGGAGACACTGAAGCTTTCTTT
TRBV6-5	TRBD2	once	TRBJ2-1	CASSSSTKAGVAEQFF	TGTGCCAGCAGTTCCTCCACTAAAGCGGGAGTGGCTGAGCAGTTCTTC
TRBV19	.	many	TRBJ1-2	CASTPRPGLRVGGYTF	TGTGCCAGTACCCCGAGACCGGGACTGAGGGTGGGCGGCTACACCTTC
TRBV7-9	.	many	TRBJ2-3	CASSSPRDTQYF	TGTGCCAGCAGCTCCCCTCGAGATACGCAGTATTTT
TRBV9	TRBD1	.	TRBJ1-1	CASSVEGGSEAFF	TGTGCCAGCAGCGTAGAAGGGGGCAGTGAAGCTTTCTTT
TRBV6-5	.	.	TRBJ2-2	CASSHERDRAGELFF	TGTGCCAGCAGCCACGAAAGGGATAGGGCCGGGGAGCTGTTTTTT
TRBV28	.	many	TRBJ1-3	CASERVDSGNTIYF	TGTGCCAGCGAGCGGGTGGACTCTGGAAACACCATATATTTT
TRBV14	.	many	TRBJ2-2	CASSQGEFYTGELFF	TGTGCCAGCAGCCAAGGAGAATTTTACACCGGGGAGCTGTTTTTT
TRBV10-3	TRBD1	few	TRBJ2-1	CAISVRDRGENEQFF	TGTGCCATCAGTGTTCGTGACAGGGGGGAAAATGAGCAGTTCTTC
TRBV15	.	few	TRBJ2-1	CATSRDRNEQFF	TGTGCCACCAGCAGAGATCGGAATGAGCAGTTCTTC
TRBV5-4	TRBD2	many	TRBJ2-1	CASSSSGTNNEQFF	TGTGCCAGCAGCTCGAGCGGGACTAACAATGAGCAGTTCTTC
TRBV12-3/TRBV12-4	.	many	TRBJ1-1	CASSLADGGTAFF	TGTGCCAGCAGCTTGGCGGACGGTGGGACGGCTTTCTTT
TRBV19	.	many	TRBJ2-7	CASSPSGWEQYF	TGTGCCAGTAGTCCGAGCGGTTGGGAGCAGTACTTC
TRBV7-2	TRBD1	many	TRBJ2-6	CASSRQGAISGANVLTF	TGTGCCAGCAGCAGACAGGGGGCGATATCTGGGGCCAACGTCCTGACTTTC
TRBV6-5	.	many	TRBJ2-2	CASSYSKRANGELFF	TGTGCCAGCAGTTACTCGAAAAGGGCGAACGGGGAGCTGTTTTTT
TRBV20-1	TRBD2	many	TRBJ2-3	CSATGRVAARSTDTQYF	TGCAGTGCAACGGGGAGGGTAGCGGCTCGTAGCACAGATACGCAGTATTTT
TRBV3-1	TRBD2	few	TRBJ2-2	CASSQSGGYTGELFF	TGTGCCAGCAGCCAAAGCGGGGGCTACACCGGGGAGCTGTTTTTT
TRBV5-1	.	.	TRBJ2-3	CASSSTGTDTQYF	TGCGCCAGCAGCTCCACAGGGACAGATACGCAGTATTTT